The rows below give T cell receptor beta chains drawn from one sample of a study of early T cells in non-severe SARS-CoV-2 infection. TCRdb ran MiXCR on the 5' RACE reads and lists one entry per CDR3 protein. The table shows 45,000 or so distinct CDR3 sequences, with under 7.5% occurring only once. The sequencing sample was made of whole blood. All receptors derive from an adult who was a healthcare worker with PCR-confirmed SARS-CoV-2 infection or an uninfected control (not recorded which). Both conserved end residues are part of each CDR3. The order of the fields is V gene, clone size, D gene, J gene, CDR3 DNA, CDR3 protein. A D gene is named only where the DNA matches it firmly. A clone size is listed for some rows: how often the clone was seen (once, few, many), or a class if it is expanded.

V: TRBV20-1
size: many
D: -
J: TRBJ2-3
DNA: TGCAGTGCATCTCCCCGCGGGGGCACAGATACGCAGTATTTT
CDR3: CSASPRGGTDTQYF

V: TRBV7-2
size: -
D: -
J: TRBJ1-5
DNA: TGTGCCAGCAGCTTAGCGGGAGGGGCAGGTAATCAGCCCCAGCATTTT
CDR3: CASSLAGGAGNQPQHF

V: TRBV13
size: many
D: -
J: TRBJ1-5
DNA: TGTGCCAGCAGCTTAGGTGGGGGAAATCAGCCCCAGCATTTT
CDR3: CASSLGGGNQPQHF

V: TRBV12-3/TRBV12-4
size: few
D: TRBD1
J: TRBJ1-2
DNA: TGTGCCAGCAGTTCGTACCTTGGGGCACAGGGGGATCTAGCTAACTATGGCTACACCTTC
CDR3: CASSSYLGAQGDLANYGYTF

V: TRBV27
size: few
D: -
J: TRBJ2-5
DNA: TGTGCCAGCAGTTCAACGCGGGGCGAGACCCAGTACTTC
CDR3: CASSSTRGETQYF

V: TRBV6-2/TRBV6-3
size: many
D: -
J: TRBJ1-2
DNA: TGTGCCAGCAGGCCGACAGCGTCCTATGGCTACACCTTC
CDR3: CASRPTASYGYTF

V: TRBV7-9
size: -
D: TRBD1
J: TRBJ2-7
DNA: TGTGCCAGCAGCTACCCCCGACAGGGAGTACACGAGCAGTACTTC
CDR3: CASSYPRQGVHEQYF

V: TRBV4-3
size: many
D: -
J: TRBJ1-4
DNA: TGCGCCAGCAGCCAAGAGGCCAGTTATGAAAAACTGTTTTTT
CDR3: CASSQEASYEKLFF

V: TRBV20-1
size: many
D: TRBD2
J: TRBJ2-3
DNA: TGCAGTGCTAGAGATCTGGGGCGGGGGTCCTCAGATACGCAGTATTTT
CDR3: CSARDLGRGSSDTQYF

V: TRBV7-2
size: -
D: -
J: TRBJ2-3
DNA: TGTGCCAGCAGCCGCCAGTTTTTGGATACGCAGTATTTT
CDR3: CASSRQFLDTQYF

V: TRBV29-1
size: few
D: -
J: TRBJ1-2
DNA: TGCAGCGTTGAAGTTAACTATGGCTACACCTTC
CDR3: CSVEVNYGYTF

V: TRBV15
size: -
D: -
J: TRBJ1-6
DNA: TGTGCCACCAGCAGAGGACTCCTGGGACTGAGCTCCTATAATTCACCCCTCCACTTT
CDR3: CATSRGLLGLSSYNSPLHF

V: TRBV7-8
size: many
D: -
J: TRBJ1-1
DNA: TGTGCCAGCAGCTTGGGGGAGGGCACTGAAGCTTTCTTT
CDR3: CASSLGEGTEAFF

V: TRBV5-1
size: many
D: -
J: TRBJ2-3
DNA: TGCGCCAGCAGCTTACCCACAGATACGCAGTATTTT
CDR3: CASSLPTDTQYF

V: TRBV6-5
size: many
D: -
J: TRBJ1-2
DNA: TGTGCCAGCAGTTACACTCTAGGGGGAGCATATGGCTACACCTTC
CDR3: CASSYTLGGAYGYTF

V: TRBV2
size: -
D: -
J: TRBJ1-5
DNA: TGTGCCAGCAACAGACAGCAAACCGATCAGCCCCAGCATTTT
CDR3: CASNRQQTDQPQHF

V: TRBV4-3
size: few
D: -
J: TRBJ2-3
DNA: TGCGCCAGCAGCCAAGGAGGAAGAGGGTCAGATACGCAGTATTTT
CDR3: CASSQGGRGSDTQYF

V: TRBV12-3/TRBV12-4
size: many
D: -
J: TRBJ1-5
DNA: TGTGCCAGCAGTTTAGGGGCGATCTTATATAGCAATCAGCCCCAGCATTTT
CDR3: CASSLGAILYSNQPQHF

V: TRBV29-1
size: -
D: TRBD1
J: TRBJ2-7
DNA: TGCAGCGCCATTACGACAGGGTTCTACGAGCAGTACTTC
CDR3: CSAITTGFYEQYF

V: TRBV18
size: many
D: TRBD1
J: TRBJ1-1
DNA: TGTGCCAGCTCACCCACTGGACAGGGGGCGGTCACTGAAGCTTTCTTT
CDR3: CASSPTGQGAVTEAFF

V: TRBV5-5
size: many
D: -
J: TRBJ2-3
DNA: TGTGCCAGCAGCTTCTTCGGGGGGCAAGATACGCAGTATTTT
CDR3: CASSFFGGQDTQYF

V: TRBV7-8
size: few
D: -
J: TRBJ2-5
DNA: TGTGCCAGCAGCTTAACTTCAGTTCTAGTAGAGACCCAGTACTTC
CDR3: CASSLTSVLVETQYF

V: TRBV20-1
size: many
D: -
J: TRBJ1-4
DNA: TGCAGTGCGGGGGACACCGCAACTAATGAAAAACTGTTTTTT
CDR3: CSAGDTATNEKLFF

V: TRBV29-1
size: few
D: -
J: TRBJ2-1
DNA: TGCAGCGTTGTCGGGAGACTAGATTCGAATGAGCAGTTCTTC
CDR3: CSVVGRLDSNEQFF

V: TRBV20-1
size: many
D: TRBD1
J: TRBJ1-5
DNA: TGCAGTGTTAGGACAGGATATAGCAATCAGCCCCAGCATTTT
CDR3: CSVRTGYSNQPQHF

V: TRBV20-1
size: many
D: -
J: TRBJ2-3
DNA: TGCAGTGCTTCACGACTAGGAGATACGCAGTATTTT
CDR3: CSASRLGDTQYF